The rows below give T cell receptor beta chains drawn from one sample of a study of CD8+ T cells in alopecia areata. Using immunoSEQ multiplex PCR, the repertoire was profiled, and TCRdb retains in-frame clones only, with some absent. This table has about 140,000 clones, 86% appearing once. Source: CD8+ T cells sorted from blood, taken at week 4, from a patient treated with tofacitinib. The source of these receptors is a human donor with alopecia areata. Both conserved end residues are part of each CDR3. The order of the fields is V gene, D gene, J gene, clone size, CDR3 protein, CDR3 DNA. D genes are given only for firm matches. The size entry is marked missing in some rows and otherwise reads once, few, many or a size class.

>TRBV10-3|TRBD1|TRBJ2-5|few
CAIPTGRRETQYF
TGTGCCATCCCGACAGGGAGACGGGAGACCCAGTACTTC
>TRBV11-1|TRBD2|TRBJ2-2|.
CASSLARPEAGEDTGELFF
TGTGCCAGCAGCTTGGCACGGCCGGAGGCGGGAGAGGACACCGGGGAGCTGTTTTTT
>TRBV4-2|TRBD2|TRBJ2-5|many
CASSQERGGQETQYF
TGTGCCAGCAGCCAAGAGCGGGGGGGCCAAGAGACCCAGTACTTC
>TRBV7-9|.|TRBJ2-5|.
CASSPTGIQETQYF
TGTGCCAGCAGCCCCACAGGGATACAAGAGACCCAGTACTTC
>TRBV6-5|.|TRBJ1-1|.
CASSYGPGTEAFF
TGTGCCAGCAGTTACGGGCCAGGCACTGAAGCTTTCTTT
>TRBV30|TRBD1|TRBJ2-7|.
CAQGVAASYEQYF
TGTGCCCAGGGGGTGGCAGCTTCCTACGAGCAGTACTTC
>TRBV6-5|.|TRBJ1-2|.
CASSLGGKDYGYTF
TGTGCCAGCAGCCTAGGGGGGAAGGACTATGGCTACACCTTC
>TRBV10-2|TRBD1|TRBJ2-7|many
CASNHDGTGPYEQYF
TGCGCCAGCAATCATGATGGGACAGGCCCCTACGAGCAGTACTTC